One and the same sample provided the 8 T cell receptor beta chains below, sequenced in a study of shared clonotypes between healthy human individuals. The method was immunoSEQ multiplex PCR; TCRdb's version includes in-frame clones alone and lacks a portion of them. Among 2 million to 2.5 million clones listed, approximately 95% were seen once. Sequenced material: naive CD4+ T cells sorted from blood. This sample's subset: CD45RA+ positively selected. The source of these receptors is a man in his late teens or twenties in good health.

The chain combines TRBV5-6 with TRBJ1-4; D perhaps matches TRBD1 (6 bases). Germline V gene sequence: CDR1 SGHDT, CDR2 YYEEEE. V was cut by 4 bases and J by 3 bases, with 10 bases left in between. The CDR3 is 14 amino acids. The chain's CDR3 is CASSRGLANEKLFF. CDR3 DNA sequence: TGTGCCAGCAGCCGGGGGCTAGCTAATGAAAAACTGTTTTTT.

The genes are TRBV19 and TRBJ2-4; no reliable D call. The CDR3 covers 11 residues. From germline, CDR1 is LNHDA and CDR2 SQIVND (reference sequence). V lost 6 bases and J lost 10, with 10 bases in between. The CDR3 DNA reads TGTGCCAGTAGCCGCCAAAGAATTCAGTACTTC. Protein: CASSRQRIQYF.

This clone was seen only once. CDR3 region: CASSPGQGKDEQFF. CDR3 DNA: TGTGCCAGCAGCCCAGGACAGGGTAAGGATGAGCAGTTCTTC. The chain has TRBV7-9 and TRBJ2-1, with 8 bases lining up with TRBD1. Germline CDR1 and CDR2: SEHNR and FQNEAQ (reference sequence). The CDR3 spans 14 residues. Trimming cost V 5 bases and J 8 bases; bases outside gene matches: 8.

The CDR3 is CASRPPLAGGCNEQFF. DNA for the CDR3: TGTGCCAGCAGACCTCCTCTAGCGGGAGGGTGCAATGAGCAGTTCTTC. This sequence joins TRBV7-4 and TRBJ2-1; TRBD2 matches at 12 bases. V was pared by 6 bases and J by 6 bases, with 9 bases of the junction left unmatched. Germline values: CDR1 SGHVT, CDR2 SQSDAQ. The CDR3 contains 16 residues.

Here the CDR3 DNA reads TGTGCCAGCACCGAAGCGGGGGGGGGCACAGATACGCAGTATTTT. Amino acids: CASTEAGGGTDTQYF. The chain is built from TRBV6-5 and TRBJ2-3; 10 positions agree with TRBD2. Per the germline V gene, CDR1 is MNHEY and CDR2 is SVGAGI. There are 15 residues in the CDR3. V dropped 7 bases and J dropped 1; count of bases not matched to a gene: 5.

This sequence joins TRBV2 and TRBJ2-5; no reliable D call. CDR1 and CDR2 (germline): SNHLY, FYNNEI. The V gene lost 1 base and the J gene lost 2 bases, with 11 bases spanning the gap. The CDR3 runs 15 residues. The CDR3 spells CASSEVDTLQETQYF. The CDR3 nucleotides read TGTGCCAGCAGTGAAGTCGACACCTTGCAAGAGACCCAGTACTTC.

The chain couples TRBV15 to TRBJ1-5, with D maybe TRBD1 (6 bases). The CDR3 sequence is 15 residues long. The ends were cut back, 1 base at V and 0 bases at J, with 7 bases in the middle. Germline CDR1 and CDR2: LNHNV and YYDKDF (reference sequence). The CDR3 DNA sequence: TGTGCCACCAGCAGAGTCAGGGGTAGCAATCAGCCCCAGCATTTT. It is translated as CATSRVRGSNQPQHF.

This rearrangement joins TRBV14 to TRBJ2-3; D is unclear. CDR1 is SGHDN and CDR2 is FVKESK in the germline V gene. The ends were cut back, 1 base at V and 1 base at J, with 12 bases in the middle. The CDR3 contains 16 residues. CDR3 in amino acids: CASSQGTAGRTDTQYF. The DNA for the CDR3 is TGTGCCAGCAGCCAAGGAACGGCAGGCCGCACAGATACGCAGTATTTT.